In this sample, the clone carrying this T cell receptor (beta chain) turned up many times. What it binds is unknown. Arm-PCR of CDR3 regions with iRepertoire HTBI primers generated TCR beta libraries. TCRdb called the multiplex PCR reads again in MiXCR, with one record for every CDR3 protein. The sample lists 530,000 or so distinct CDR3 sequences; about 14% were seen once. Time point denoted: newly diagnosed GD, antithyroid drugs for less than 3 months. Extracted PBMC RNA gave rise to the TCR library. The data originate from a study of regulatory T cells in long-lasting Graves disease. CDR1 and CDR2 (germline): MNHEY, SVGEGT. CDR3 length: 12 residues. V lost 5 bases to trimming and J lost 2 bases, with 7 bases between them. Findings and caveats of the study: Persistent patients shared more public clonotypes (2,741) than newly diagnosed patients (around 1,000).

These data also formed part of another study, on T cells in Graves' hyperthyroidism and ophthalmopathy. As reported in that work: Diagnoses were established using clinical symptoms, serum thyroxine and TRAb, thyroid ultrasound and orbital computed tomography. Peripheral blood also featured most of the thyroid clonotypes expanded above 0.001. Ophthalmopathy was identified by the model a median around 6.9 months ahead of onset.

This material consisted of peripheral blood mononuclear cells (PBMCs), taken at new diagnosis, from a patient treated with antithyroid drugs. The origin of this receptor is a man aged 25 to 45 with Graves disease. The V and J genes are TRBV6-2 or TRBV6-3 and TRBJ2-7; the D is unclear. CDR3 bases: TGTGCCAGCAGTGCTAGAGCCTACGAGCAGTACTTC. Its protein is CASSARAYEQYF.